This TCR beta chain was recorded in a study of T cell changes during pregnancy in multiple sclerosis. The repertoire was sequenced with immunoSEQ multiplex PCR; TCRdb's copy has only in-frame clones and lacks some. The sample consists of 75,000 to 90,000 clones, around nine tenths of them appearing once. Germline values: CDR1 MDHEN, CDR2 SYDVKM. Trimming stripped 5 bases from V and 3 bases from J, with 14 bases between. The CDR3 totals 15 residues. V gene TRBV28 combines with J gene TRBJ2-1, with a possible D match to TRBD2 (6 bases). This TCR came from a female donor with multiple sclerosis, enrolled in a pregnancy study. Sequenced here: CD4+ T cells from peripheral blood mononuclear cells, sampled before pregnancy. In nucleotides, the CDR3 is TGTGCCAGCAGTCCAACTAGCAGCTACTACAATGAGCAGTTCTTC. Amino acid sequence: CASSPTSSYYNEQFF.